This T cell receptor beta chain was profiled in a study of blood T cell repertoires in COVID-19. Turning to the study itself: Samples taken during acute and convalescent COVID-19 were collected in the United States, Italy and Spain. T cells, B-cell-depleted T cells, or PBMCs supplied cDNA or gDNA.

In the authors' workflow: Reference gene primer amplification gave estimated nucleated cell counts. Generated by immunoSEQ multiplex PCR, the TCRdb table keeps only in-frame clones and is missing some. The V and J calls and clone size come from that table; D and trimming were worked out from the DNA. The sample holds about 85,000 clones, approximately 78% seen once. This clone was seen more than once but under ten times. Sequenced material: peripheral blood. The TCR sequence derives from a woman older than 75 with acute or convalescent COVID-19.

The CDR3: CASSEADSSRTSGRETQYF. CDR3 in DNA: TGTGCCAGCAGTGAAGCGGATTCGTCCAGGACTAGCGGGAGGGAGACCCAGTACTTC. The J gene is TRBJ2-5, the V gene TRBV6-1, with 14 bases lining up with TRBD2. Germline assignment: CDR1 MNHNS and CDR2 SASEGT. The V segment lost 0 bases and the J segment 5 bases; nucleotides outside the gene matches: 11. The CDR3 loop spans 19 amino acids.